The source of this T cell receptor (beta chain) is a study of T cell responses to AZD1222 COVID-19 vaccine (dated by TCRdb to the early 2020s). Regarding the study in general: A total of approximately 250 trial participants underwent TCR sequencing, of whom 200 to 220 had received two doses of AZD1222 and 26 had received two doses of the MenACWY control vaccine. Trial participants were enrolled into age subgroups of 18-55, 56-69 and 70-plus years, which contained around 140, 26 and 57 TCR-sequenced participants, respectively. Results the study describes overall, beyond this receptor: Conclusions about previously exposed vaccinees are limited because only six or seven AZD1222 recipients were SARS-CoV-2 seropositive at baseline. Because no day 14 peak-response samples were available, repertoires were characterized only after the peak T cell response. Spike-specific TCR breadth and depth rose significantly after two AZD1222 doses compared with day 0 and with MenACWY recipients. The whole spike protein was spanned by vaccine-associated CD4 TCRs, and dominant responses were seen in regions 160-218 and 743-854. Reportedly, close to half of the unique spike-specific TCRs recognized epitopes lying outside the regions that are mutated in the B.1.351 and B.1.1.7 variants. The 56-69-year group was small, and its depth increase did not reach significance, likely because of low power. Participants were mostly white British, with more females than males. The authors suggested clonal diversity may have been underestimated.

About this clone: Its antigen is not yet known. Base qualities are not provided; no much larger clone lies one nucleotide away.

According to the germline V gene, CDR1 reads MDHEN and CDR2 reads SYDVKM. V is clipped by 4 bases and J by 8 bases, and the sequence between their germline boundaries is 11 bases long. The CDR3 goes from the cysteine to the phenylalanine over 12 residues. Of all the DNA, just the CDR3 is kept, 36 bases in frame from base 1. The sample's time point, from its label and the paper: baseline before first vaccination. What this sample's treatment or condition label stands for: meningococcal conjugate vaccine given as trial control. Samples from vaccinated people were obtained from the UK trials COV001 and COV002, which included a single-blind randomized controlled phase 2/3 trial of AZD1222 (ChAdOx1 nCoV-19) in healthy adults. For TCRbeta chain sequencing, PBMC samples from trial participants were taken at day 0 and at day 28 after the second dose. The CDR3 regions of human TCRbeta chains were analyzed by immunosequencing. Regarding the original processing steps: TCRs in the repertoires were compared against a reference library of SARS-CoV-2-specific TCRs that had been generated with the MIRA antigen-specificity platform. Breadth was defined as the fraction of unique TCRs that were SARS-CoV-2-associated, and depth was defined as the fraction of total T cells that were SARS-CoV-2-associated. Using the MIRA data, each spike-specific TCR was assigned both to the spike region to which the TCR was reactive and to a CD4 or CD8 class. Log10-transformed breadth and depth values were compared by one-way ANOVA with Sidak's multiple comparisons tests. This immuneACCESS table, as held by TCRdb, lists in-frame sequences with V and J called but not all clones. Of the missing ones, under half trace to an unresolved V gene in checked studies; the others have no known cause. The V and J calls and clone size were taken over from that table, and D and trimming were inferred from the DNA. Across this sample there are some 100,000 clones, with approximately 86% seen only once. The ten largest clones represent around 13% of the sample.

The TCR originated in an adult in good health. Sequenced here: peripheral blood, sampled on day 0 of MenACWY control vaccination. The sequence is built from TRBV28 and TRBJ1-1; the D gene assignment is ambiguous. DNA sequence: TGTGCCAGCAGTTACCAAGGTGCCGAAGCTTTCTTT. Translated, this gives CASSYQGAEAFF.